These T cell receptor beta chains were read from a single sample in a study of beta chain features in type 1 diabetes. TCRdb keeps only in-frame clones here, not all; method: immunoSEQ multiplex PCR. The data show over 350,000 clones, about 16% seen once. Input material: naive CD4+ T cells from blood. The source is a woman between 18 and 29 years old in good health. The CDR3 runs from the conserved cysteine through the conserved F or W. The order of the fields is V gene, clone size, J gene, D gene, CDR3 DNA, CDR3 protein. The D gene is left open where the match is weak. Only some rows state a clone size, as once, few, many or a class for expanded clones.

v_call: TRBV15
clone_size: -
j_call: TRBJ1-1
d_call: -
cdr3_nt: TGTGCCACCAGCAGGGACTTAGGGTCTGAAGCTTTCTTT
cdr3_aa: CATSRDLGSEAFF

v_call: TRBV6-5
clone_size: few
j_call: TRBJ2-6
d_call: -
cdr3_nt: TGTGCCAGCAGTTATAGTAAAGGGGCCAACGTCCTGACTTTC
cdr3_aa: CASSYSKGANVLTF

v_call: TRBV29-1
clone_size: -
j_call: TRBJ2-7
d_call: TRBD2
cdr3_nt: TGCAGCGTTGAAGTGGGACTAGCGGGAGGCTACGAGCAGTACTTC
cdr3_aa: CSVEVGLAGGYEQYF

v_call: TRBV4-1
clone_size: few
j_call: TRBJ2-7
d_call: -
cdr3_nt: TGCGCCAGCAGCCGGATTGGACAGACCTACGAGCAGTACTTC
cdr3_aa: CASSRIGQTYEQYF

v_call: TRBV7-9
clone_size: -
j_call: TRBJ2-1
d_call: -
cdr3_nt: TGTGCCAGCAGCCCTCCGAGGGTCGTGTACAATGAGCAGTTCTTC
cdr3_aa: CASSPPRVVYNEQFF

v_call: TRBV5-1
clone_size: -
j_call: TRBJ2-6
d_call: -
cdr3_nt: TGCGCCAGCAGCTTGGGGGGCCGGGTGGATACCAACGTCCTGACTTTC
cdr3_aa: CASSLGGRVDTNVLTF

v_call: TRBV5-6
clone_size: few
j_call: TRBJ2-7
d_call: -
cdr3_nt: TGTGCCAGCAGCTTGGGCAGGAACTCCTACGAGCAGTACTTC
cdr3_aa: CASSLGRNSYEQYF

v_call: TRBV6-5
clone_size: -
j_call: TRBJ2-1
d_call: -
cdr3_nt: TGTGCCAGCAGTTCCACACGGGAGAGGAACAATGAGCAGTTCTTC
cdr3_aa: CASSSTRERNNEQFF

v_call: TRBV6-5
clone_size: few
j_call: TRBJ2-6
d_call: -
cdr3_nt: TGTGCCAGCAGTTCACTCTTCTCTGGGGCCAACGTCCTGACTTTC
cdr3_aa: CASSSLFSGANVLTF

v_call: TRBV5-1
clone_size: few
j_call: TRBJ2-7
d_call: -
cdr3_nt: TGCGCCAGCAGCTCGGTCGGCTACGAGCAGTACTTC
cdr3_aa: CASSSVGYEQYF

v_call: TRBV30
clone_size: -
j_call: TRBJ1-5
d_call: -
cdr3_nt: TGTGCCTGGAGTGTCGGGGCGGAGGGTCAGCCCCAGCATTTT
cdr3_aa: CAWSVGAEGQPQHF

v_call: TRBV15
clone_size: few
j_call: TRBJ2-7
d_call: -
cdr3_nt: TGTGCCACCAGCAGAGAAGGAAACAGTCTCTACGAGCAGTACTTC
cdr3_aa: CATSREGNSLYEQYF

v_call: TRBV18
clone_size: -
j_call: TRBJ2-7
d_call: -
cdr3_nt: TGTGCCAGCTCACCAGCCGGACGGGGAGTCTACGAGCAGTACTTC
cdr3_aa: CASSPAGRGVYEQYF

v_call: TRBV28
clone_size: few
j_call: TRBJ1-5
d_call: TRBD1
cdr3_nt: TGTGCCAGCAGCTTGACCGACAGGGACAATCAGCCCCAGCATTTT
cdr3_aa: CASSLTDRDNQPQHF

v_call: TRBV5-1
clone_size: -
j_call: TRBJ2-3
d_call: -
cdr3_nt: TGCGCCAGCATCGGCGGTCCTAGCACAGATACGCAGTATTTT
cdr3_aa: CASIGGPSTDTQYF

v_call: TRBV30
clone_size: -
j_call: TRBJ2-3
d_call: -
cdr3_nt: TGTGCCTGGAGTAGTAGAAATACGCAGTATTTT
cdr3_aa: CAWSSRNTQYF

v_call: TRBV6-5
clone_size: -
j_call: TRBJ1-2
d_call: -
cdr3_nt: TGTGCCAGCAGTTACTCGACGGGTATCGGCTACACCTTC
cdr3_aa: CASSYSTGIGYTF

v_call: TRBV27
clone_size: -
j_call: TRBJ2-1
d_call: -
cdr3_nt: TGTGCCAGCAGGCGGAGAGCAAATGAGCAGTTCTTC
cdr3_aa: CASRRRANEQFF

v_call: TRBV28
clone_size: -
j_call: TRBJ2-4
d_call: -
cdr3_nt: TGTGCCAGCAGTTTATTCTACCTGGCCAAAAACATTCAGTACTTC
cdr3_aa: CASSLFYLAKNIQYF

v_call: TRBV5-1
clone_size: -
j_call: TRBJ2-7
d_call: -
cdr3_nt: TGCGCCAGCAGCTCCACCCCCGGACAGCCTTACGAGCAGTACTTC
cdr3_aa: CASSSTPGQPYEQYF

v_call: TRBV21-1
clone_size: few
j_call: TRBJ1-2
d_call: -
cdr3_nt: TGTGCCAGCCTTTCATACAGGGGGCAGGGTGGCTACACCTTC
cdr3_aa: CASLSYRGQGGYTF

v_call: TRBV5-1
clone_size: -
j_call: TRBJ2-6
d_call: -
cdr3_nt: TGCGCCAGCAGCTTGACAGGGCCCAGCTCTGGGGCCAACGTCCTGACTTTC
cdr3_aa: CASSLTGPSSGANVLTF